The 29 T cell receptor beta chains below all came from one sample that was sequenced in a study of T-cell memory formation after mild COVID-19. One entry per CDR3 protein, called by TCRdb with MiXCR from the 5' RACE reads. Of about 270,000 distinct CDR3 sequences detected, 15% to 20% appear once; the ten largest clones hold less than 30%. Source material: PBMCs or a T cell subset sorted from them (not recorded which). These receptors all stem from a man between 18 and 29 years old who had mild COVID-19 (a few samples of this study predate the infection). Cell type and time point are not known.

This clonotype was seen only a few times. V and J are TRBV7-8 and TRBJ1-1; tentative D call: TRBD1 (5 bases). Germline V gives CDR1 SGHVS, CDR2 FQNEAQ. The CDR3 has 16 residues. Trimming removed 1 base from V and 0 bases from J, with 12 bases in between. CDR3 nucleotide sequence: TGTGCCAGCAGCTTAGAAGGGGTCCAGATGAACACTGAAGCTTTCTTT. Translated, it gives CASSLEGVQMNTEAFF.

There are a few counts of this clonotype. This chain connects TRBV7-9 to TRBJ2-3; D tentatively reads TRBD1 or TRBD2 (6 bases each). The V end was cut by 6 bases, the J end by 1 base, with 17 bases between. Germline CDR1 is SEHNR and CDR2 is FQNEAQ (reference sequence). The CDR3 consists of 16 residues. CDR3 nucleotides: TGTGCCAGCAGGGGACCGGGGGCGGATGGCACAGATACGCAGTATTTT. Residues: CASRGPGADGTDTQYF.

This clonotype was observed a single time. With a much larger clone just one base away, this may be a read error. This chain links TRBV7-7 with TRBJ2-5, with D maybe TRBD2 (6 bases). Trimming pared 5 bases from V and 5 bases from J, leaving 12 bases between. CDR1 and CDR2 from the germline V gene are SSHAT and FNYEAQ (reference sequence). There are 13 residues in the CDR3. This CDR3 is CASSVGLHETQYF. CDR3 coding DNA: TGTGCCAGCAGCGTGGGACTGCACGAGACCCAGTACTTC.

The rearrangement links TRBV12-3 or TRBV12-4 to TRBJ2-3, with 9 bases fitting TRBD2. The junction had 7 bases not matched to a gene; V was cut back by 8 bases and J by 1 base. The CDR3 has 15 residues. Here the CDR3 reads CASEPWTSGTDTQYF. CDR3 nucleotides: TGTGCCAGCGAACCCTGGACTAGCGGCACAGATACGCAGTATTTT.

This chain joins TRBV5-1 and TRBJ2-3; D might be TRBD1 (6 bases). The V gene lost 1 base and the J gene lost 1 base, with 13 bases spanning the gap. The CDR3 consists of 16 residues. Per the germline V gene, CDR1 is SGHRS and CDR2 is YFSETQ. The CDR3 spells CASSLRSGARTDTQYF. CDR3 DNA: TGCGCCAGCAGCTTGCGTTCAGGGGCCCGCACAGATACGCAGTATTTT.

This clonotype showed up just a few times. The genes are TRBV29-1 and TRBJ2-5; maybe TRBD2 (7 bases). Germline values: CDR1 SQVTM, CDR2 ANQGSEA. Trimming took 5 bases from V and 1 from J, leaving 8 bases between them. The CDR3 length is 12 residues. The CDR3 protein is CSVRGGQETQYF. In nucleotides, the CDR3 is TGCAGCGTTAGGGGGGGCCAAGAGACCCAGTACTTC.

This chain joins TRBV20-1 and TRBJ1-1; D is perhaps TRBD1 (5 bases). The germline V and J ends were trimmed by 0 bases and 4 bases, with 12 bases remaining between them. The CDR3 is made up of 14 amino acids. In germline, CDR1 is DFQATT, CDR2 SNEGSKA (reference sequence). This CDR3 reads CSARDDGGGTEAFF. DNA for the CDR3: TGCAGTGCTAGAGATGATGGGGGTGGCACTGAAGCTTTCTTT.

The chain combines TRBV5-5 with TRBJ2-1; possible D gene TRBD1, 6 bases. The length of the CDR3 is 15 residues. Trimming took off 4 bases at V and 0 bases at J, with 11 bases between the two ends. The germline gives CDR1 SGHKS, CDR2 YYEKEE (reference sequence). CDR3 nucleotide sequence: TGTGCCAGCAGCGGGGACATTAGCTCCTACAATGAGCAGTTCTTC. It specifies CASSGDISSYNEQFF.

This clonotype showed up just a few times. The J gene is TRBJ2-1, the V gene TRBV9, with 7 bases lining up with TRBD1. With 3 bases clipped from V and 3 bases from J, the junction kept 3 bases outside the gene matches. From germline, CDR1 is SGDLS and CDR2 YYNGEE. There are 14 residues in the CDR3. In DNA form, the CDR3 reads TGTGCCAGCAGCGCCCGGGACAGCTACAATGAGCAGTTCTTC. It is translated as CASSARDSYNEQFF.

The table lists this clonotype with a few counts. CDR3 DNA sequence: TGTGCCAGCATGGAGGACTACGAGCAGTACTTC. This codes for CASMEDYEQYF. This chain uses TRBV2 with TRBJ2-7; D is possibly TRBD2 (5 bases). CDR3 length: 11 amino acids. The V gene lost 7 bases and the J gene lost 3 bases, with 7 bases spanning the gap. The germline V gene has CDR1 SNHLY and CDR2 FYNNEI.

The J gene is TRBJ2-7, the V gene TRBV7-2; D may be TRBD2 (6 bases). V lost 4 bases and J lost 8, with 12 bases in between. The CDR3 runs 12 residues. Per germline, CDR1 SGHTA and CDR2 FQGNSA. The CDR3 nucleotides are TGTGCCAGCAGCTCTATAGCGGAAAAGCAGTACTTC. Protein sequence: CASSSIAEKQYF.

This clonotype occurred a few times. The chain is built from TRBV7-9 and TRBJ2-3; 10 bases are shared with TRBD2. The CDR3 spans 15 residues. V lost 7 bases to trimming and J lost 2 bases; unmatched junction nucleotides: 6. Germline CDR1 is SEHNR and CDR2 is FQNEAQ (reference sequence). The CDR3 sequence: CASTFSGGLTDTQYF. CDR3 in DNA: TGTGCCAGCACCTTTAGCGGGGGGCTCACAGATACGCAGTATTTT.

This chain links TRBV6-1 with TRBJ1-5; D gene unclear. V dropped 1 base and J dropped 0 bases, with 7 bases sitting between them. This CDR3 has 15 amino acids. Germline CDR1 and CDR2: MNHNS and SASEGT. In nucleotides, the CDR3 is TGTGCCAGCAGTGAAGGGGGATATAGCAATCAGCCCCAGCATTTT. As protein: CASSEGGYSNQPQHF.

CDR3 protein: CASSEDPPGEKLFF. The CDR3 DNA sequence: TGTGCCAGCAGCGAGGATCCCCCGGGCGAAAAACTGTTTTTT. The chain couples TRBV2 to TRBJ1-4; no clear D gene. The V end lost 6 bases, the J end lost 8 bases, and 16 bases lay between the germline ends. The CDR3 contains 14 residues. Germline V gene sequence: CDR1 SNHLY, CDR2 FYNNEI.

This chain uses TRBV5-6 with TRBJ1-2; no definite D call. The CDR3 covers 11 residues. V gave up 5 bases and J gave up 3 bases, with 5 bases separating them. The germline V gene encodes CDR1 SGHDT and CDR2 YYEEEE. CDR3 sequence (DNA): TGTGCCAGCAGAGGGCACTATGGCTACACCTTC. Translated: CASRGHYGYTF.

The chain recombines TRBV20-1 with TRBJ2-3, with 7 nucleotides matching TRBD2. The CDR3 extends over 17 amino acids. Germline CDR1 is DFQATT and CDR2 is SNEGSKA (reference sequence). Germline trimming cut 5 bases from V and 4 bases from J; bases unmatched to any gene: 18. CDR3 in DNA: TGCAGTGCTCACCGGGGGAGGGGTAGTGTTCGCGCAGATACGCAGTATTTT. It translates to CSAHRGRGSVRADTQYF.

This clonotype was detected only a few times. Here the CDR3 reads CATRTSGGDYNEQFF. Here the CDR3 DNA reads TGTGCCACCCGAACAAGCGGGGGGGATTACAATGAGCAGTTCTTC. V and J are TRBV6-5 and TRBJ2-1; 10 bases are a match to TRBD2. The CDR3 extends over 15 amino acids. Germline CDR1 MNHEY, CDR2 SVGAGI. The V segment lost 10 bases and the J segment 4 bases; nucleotides outside the gene matches: 10.

This chain links TRBV7-3 with TRBJ2-5; D may be TRBD2 (6 bases). This CDR3 contains 14 residues. V lost 5 bases, J lost 5 bases, and 15 bases lay in between. The germline gives CDR1 SGHTA, CDR2 FQGTGA. This CDR3 reads CASSPRGGEETQYF. CDR3 DNA sequence: TGTGCCAGCAGCCCTAGGGGAGGTGAGGAGACCCAGTACTTC. The full variable domain, rest sourced from reference TRBV7-3 and TRBJ2-5, is GAGVSQTPSNKVTEKGKYVELRCDPISGHTALYWYRQSLGQGPEFLIYFQGTGAADDSGLPNDRFFAVRPEGSVSTLKIQRTERGDSAVYLCASSPRGGEETQYFGPGTRLLVL.

V is TRBV20-1 and J is TRBJ1-6, with 8 bases that match TRBD1. The CDR3 length is 17 residues. V dropped 6 bases and J dropped 6; count of bases not matched to a gene: 16. The germline V gene encodes CDR1 DFQATT and CDR2 SNEGSKA (reference sequence). In nucleotides, the CDR3 is TGCAGTGCCCCGAGACAGGGGCTCCTGGGGGTTAATTCACCCCTCCACTTT. Translating gives CSAPRQGLLGVNSPLHF.

The chain uses TRBV29-1 and TRBJ2-3; 8 bases are shared with TRBD2. Germline CDR1 reads SQVTM; CDR2 reads ANQGSEA. CDR3 length: 14 amino acids. Unmatched junction bases numbered 11, after V lost 8 bases and J lost 4 bases. CDR3 DNA: TGCAGCCTCACGGGGGGGGCTGGTGCAGATACGCAGTATTTT. Translation gives CSLTGGAGADTQYF.

This chain links TRBV21-1 with TRBJ1-1; TRBD1 is the table's D call, not checked against the DNA. TRBV21-1 is a pseudogene. CDR3 length: 12 amino acids. The CDR3 protein is CARPGENTEAFF. The CDR3 DNA reads as TGTGCCAGGCCGGGGGAAAACACTGAAGCTTTCTTT.

This clonotype was detected many times. This chain joins TRBV28 and TRBJ2-7; no firm D call. Germline V lookup: CDR1 MDHEN, CDR2 SYDVKM. The CDR3 extends over 13 amino acids. V was cut by 6 bases and J by 3 bases, with 12 bases left in between. The CDR3 DNA sequence: TGTGCCAGCAGGCCGTCAGAAATCTACGAGCAGTACGTC. This encodes CASRPSEIYEQYV.

The gene calls are TRBV12-3 or TRBV12-4 and TRBJ2-5; 8 nucleotides agree with TRBD1. The V segment lost 5 bases and the J segment 5 bases; nucleotides outside the gene matches: 4. The length of the CDR3 is 13 residues. For the CDR3, the DNA is TGTGCCAGCAGTCGGACAGGGTGGGAGACCCAGTACTTC. Its translation is CASSRTGWETQYF.

This clonotype was counted between two and nine times. The chain couples TRBV12-3 or TRBV12-4 to TRBJ1-1; 7 nucleotides line up with TRBD1. The CDR3 covers 15 residues. Trimming cost V 6 bases and J 3 bases; bases outside gene matches: 10. The CDR3 here is CASSPAGTAYTEAFF. CDR3 in DNA: TGTGCCAGCAGCCCAGCCGGGACAGCTTACACTGAAGCTTTCTTT.

This clonotype was seen a few times. The J gene is TRBJ1-1, the V gene TRBV6-2 or TRBV6-3; D is ambiguous. V lost 2 bases and J 11 bases, leaving 12 bases between the germline ends. This CDR3 contains 12 residues. Germline V gives CDR1 MNHEY, CDR2 SVGEGT. Here the CDR3 reads CASSYESRGAFF. CDR3 in DNA: TGTGCCAGCAGTTACGAGTCGCGAGGTGCTTTCTTT.

This clonotype came up a few times. The chain uses TRBV15 and TRBJ2-3; TRBD2 matches at 11 bases. This CDR3 is 15 amino acids long. Germline V gene sequence: CDR1 LNHNV, CDR2 YYDKDF (reference sequence). J lost 5 bases, V lost 4 bases, and 5 bases had no gene match. CDR3 amino acids: CATSISGGAIDTQYF. DNA for the CDR3: TGTGCCACCAGCATTAGCGGGGGGGCGATAGATACGCAGTATTTT.

The V and J genes are TRBV4-3 and TRBJ2-3, with TRBD1 identical over 10 bases. Germline assignment: CDR1 LGHNA and CDR2 YSLEER. V shed 0 bases and J 5 bases; nucleotides not matched to a gene: 5. The CDR3 runs 16 residues. The CDR3 DNA reads TGCGCCAGCAGCCAAGAGAGGGACAGGGGAGGAGATACGCAGTATTTT. As protein: CASSQERDRGGDTQYF.

This clonotype was counted once. DNA of the CDR3: TGTGCCAGCAGTTTATCGGCAGGGACCGAGCAGTACGTC. It specifies CASSLSAGTEQYV. The rearrangement uses TRBV28 and TRBJ2-7; D possibly matches TRBD1 or TRBD2 (5 bases each). CDR1 is MDHEN and CDR2 is SYDVKM in the germline V gene. V was pared by 1 base and J by 6 bases, with 10 bases between. CDR3 size: 13 residues.

This clonotype was seen ten or more times. The chain uses TRBV5-1 and TRBJ2-1; D is perhaps TRBD1 or TRBD2 (5 bases each). Germline V gene data show CDR1 as SGHRS and CDR2 as YFSETQ. Trimming removed 3 bases from V and 10 bases from J, with 11 bases in between. The CDR3 covers 12 residues. Written as DNA, the CDR3 is TGCGCCAGCAGCTCTCAGGGAGAGGAGCAGTTCTTC. It encodes CASSSQGEEQFF.